This T cell receptor beta chain was identified during a study of T cell responses to AZD1222 COVID-19 vaccine. Study-wide results and limits: Mostly white British, mostly female donors; authors suggested clonal diversity may be underestimated.

Clones were read by immunoSEQ multiplex PCR, and TCRdb kept only the in-frame ones, dropping some. Of fewer than 85,000 clones in the sample, 88% were seen once. The germline V and J ends were trimmed by 0 bases and 0 bases, with 9 bases remaining between them. Germline loops: CDR1 SGHVS, CDR2 FNYEAQ. This CDR3 is 16 amino acids long. Regarding this clone: Its target is unknown.

The V gene is TRBV7-6, the J gene TRBJ1-3; tentative D call: TRBD1 (5 bases). The TCR comes from an adult who received the MenACWY meningococcal vaccine as a control. The sequenced sample was peripheral blood, obtained 28 days after the second dose of the MenACWY control vaccine. CDR3 nucleotides: TGTGCCAGCAGCTTAGCTTCAGGGACCTCTGGAAACACCATATATTTT. This sequence encodes CASSLASGTSGNTIYF.